Below, one TCR beta chain is given with its context. Its antigen is not identified. This entry comes from a study of cytomegalovirus exposure and HLA in healthy donors. Study observations and caveats: Sequencing probably produced one cluster of sequence variants that were highly shared. A later analysis reported that several of the most significant clusters appeared to be linked to common viral pathogens, among them Epstein-Barr virus.

60 Vbeta and 13 Jbeta primers were used in PCR. In the source study's methods: In a later analysis, of approximately 81 million unique beta chains, about 11 million appeared in at least two donors. The method was immunoSEQ multiplex PCR; TCRdb's version includes in-frame clones alone and lacks a portion of them. V and J calls and clone size come straight from that table; D and trimming were deduced from the DNA. The sample lists about 160,000 clones, 82% seen once, with less than 1.6% in the top ten. Germline CDR1 and CDR2: MDHEN and SYDVKM. Germline trimming cut 6 bases from V and 9 bases from J; bases unmatched to any gene: 23. The CDR3 contains 18 residues.

Material: PBMCs. The rearrangement uses TRBV28 and TRBJ1-1; 9 positions match TRBD1. The TCR was taken from a girl under 18 in good health and CMV-seropositive. CDR3 amino acids: CASSAKPGTGWRVRQAFF. The CDR3 DNA is TGTGCCAGCAGCGCTAAACCGGGGACAGGGTGGAGGGTGAGGCAAGCTTTCTTT.